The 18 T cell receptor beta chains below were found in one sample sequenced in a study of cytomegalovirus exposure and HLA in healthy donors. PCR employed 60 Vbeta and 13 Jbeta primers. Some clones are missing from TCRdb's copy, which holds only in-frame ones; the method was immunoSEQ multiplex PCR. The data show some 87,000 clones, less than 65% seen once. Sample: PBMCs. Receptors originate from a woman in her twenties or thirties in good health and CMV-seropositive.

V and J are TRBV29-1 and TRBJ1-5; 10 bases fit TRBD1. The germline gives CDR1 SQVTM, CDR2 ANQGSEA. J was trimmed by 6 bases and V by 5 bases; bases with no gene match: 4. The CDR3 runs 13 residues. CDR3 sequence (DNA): TGCAGCGTTTGGGACAGGGGAGGTCAGCCCCAGCATTTT. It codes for CSVWDRGGQPQHF.

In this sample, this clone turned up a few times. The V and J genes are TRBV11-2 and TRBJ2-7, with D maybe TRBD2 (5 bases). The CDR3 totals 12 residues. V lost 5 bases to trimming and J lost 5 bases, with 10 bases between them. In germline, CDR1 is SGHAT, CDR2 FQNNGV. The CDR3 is CASSPRADEQYF. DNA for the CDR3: TGTGCCAGCAGCCCACGAGCGGACGAGCAGTACTTC.

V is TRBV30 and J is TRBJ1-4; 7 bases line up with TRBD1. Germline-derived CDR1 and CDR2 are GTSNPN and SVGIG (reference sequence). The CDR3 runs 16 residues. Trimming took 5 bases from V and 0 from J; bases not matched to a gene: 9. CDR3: CAWARGSTTTNEKLFF. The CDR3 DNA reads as TGTGCCTGGGCCAGGGGGTCTACCACAACTAATGAAAAACTGTTTTTT.

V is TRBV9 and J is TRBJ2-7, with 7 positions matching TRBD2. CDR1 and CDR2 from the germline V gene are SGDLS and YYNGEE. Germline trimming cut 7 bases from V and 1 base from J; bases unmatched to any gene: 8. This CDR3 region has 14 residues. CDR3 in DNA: TGTGCCAGCGGGGGGAGGGAAAGGTCCTACGAGCAGTACTTC. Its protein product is CASGGRERSYEQYF.

CDR3 sequence: CASSQEPAAGAGELFF. DNA for the CDR3: TGTGCCAGCAGCCAAGAACCAGCGGCTGGAGCCGGGGAGCTGTTTTTT. V gene TRBV4-2 combines with J gene TRBJ2-2; possibly TRBD2 for D (5 bases). The CDR3 covers 16 residues. V gave up 0 bases and J gave up 6 bases, with 14 bases separating them. Germline CDR1 and CDR2: LGHNA and YNFKEQ.

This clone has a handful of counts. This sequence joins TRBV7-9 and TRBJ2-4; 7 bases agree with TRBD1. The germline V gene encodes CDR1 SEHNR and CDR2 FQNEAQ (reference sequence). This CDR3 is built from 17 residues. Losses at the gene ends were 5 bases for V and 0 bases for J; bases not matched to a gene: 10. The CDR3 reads CASSPRRDSLAKNIQYF. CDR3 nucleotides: TGTGCCAGCAGCCCCCGCCGGGACAGCTTAGCCAAAAACATTCAGTACTTC. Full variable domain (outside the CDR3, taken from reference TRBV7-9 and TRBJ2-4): DTGVSQNPRHKITKRGQNVTFRCDPISEHNRLYWYRQTLGQGPEFLTYFQNEAQLEKSRLLSDRFSAERPKGSFSTLEIQRTEQGDSAMYLCASSPRRDSLAKNIQYFGAGTRLSVL.

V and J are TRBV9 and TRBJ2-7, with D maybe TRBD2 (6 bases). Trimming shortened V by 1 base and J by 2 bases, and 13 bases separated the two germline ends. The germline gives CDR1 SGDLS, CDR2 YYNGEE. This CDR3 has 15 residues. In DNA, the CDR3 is TGTGCCAGCAGCGTATCACTTGGGGGGACCTACGAGCAGTACTTC. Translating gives CASSVSLGGTYEQYF.

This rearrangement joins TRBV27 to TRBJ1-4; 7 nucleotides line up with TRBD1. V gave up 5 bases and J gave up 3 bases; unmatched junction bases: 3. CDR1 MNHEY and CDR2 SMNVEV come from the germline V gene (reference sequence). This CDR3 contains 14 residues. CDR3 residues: CASSRQGSNEKLFF. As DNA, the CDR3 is TGTGCCAGCAGTAGACAGGGTTCTAATGAAAAACTGTTTTTT.

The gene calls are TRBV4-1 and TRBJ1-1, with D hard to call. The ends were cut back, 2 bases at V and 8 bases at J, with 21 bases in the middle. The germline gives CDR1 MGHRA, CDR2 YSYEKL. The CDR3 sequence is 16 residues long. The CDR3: CASSQPTEGSPPEAFF. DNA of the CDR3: TGCGCCAGCAGCCAACCCACGGAGGGCTCCCCGCCCGAAGCTTTCTTT.

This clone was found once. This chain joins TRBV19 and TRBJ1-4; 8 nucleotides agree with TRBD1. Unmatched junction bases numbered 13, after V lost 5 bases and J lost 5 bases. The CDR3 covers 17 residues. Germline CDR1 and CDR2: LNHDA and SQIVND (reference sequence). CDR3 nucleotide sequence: TGTGCCAGTAGTCGGACAGGGCGTCAGGGAGGGAATGAAAAACTGTTTTTT. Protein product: CASSRTGRQGGNEKLFF. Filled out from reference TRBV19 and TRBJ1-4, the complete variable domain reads DGGITQSPKYLFRKEGQNVTLSCEQNLNHDAMYWYRQDPGQGLRLIYYSQIVNDFQKGDIAEGYSVSREKKESFPLTVTSAQKNPTAFYLCASSRTGRQGGNEKLFFGSGTQLSVL.

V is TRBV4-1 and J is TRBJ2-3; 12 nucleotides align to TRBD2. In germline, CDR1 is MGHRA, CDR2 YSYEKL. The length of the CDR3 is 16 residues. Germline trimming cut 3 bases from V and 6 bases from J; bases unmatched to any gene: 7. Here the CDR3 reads CASSQILAGGMDTQYF. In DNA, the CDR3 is TGCGCCAGCAGCCAGATACTAGCGGGGGGTATGGATACGCAGTATTTT.

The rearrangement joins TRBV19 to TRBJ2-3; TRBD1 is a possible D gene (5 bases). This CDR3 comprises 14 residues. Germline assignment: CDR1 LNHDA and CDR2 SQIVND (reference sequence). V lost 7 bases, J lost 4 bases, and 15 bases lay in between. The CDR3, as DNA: TGTGCCAGTAAACTGGGAACAGGCGCAGATACGCAGTATTTT. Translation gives CASKLGTGADTQYF.

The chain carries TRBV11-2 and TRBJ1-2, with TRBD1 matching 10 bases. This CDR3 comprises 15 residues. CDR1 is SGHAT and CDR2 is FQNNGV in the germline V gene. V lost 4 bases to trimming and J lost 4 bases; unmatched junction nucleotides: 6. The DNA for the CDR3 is TGTGCCAGCAGCTCACCGCGGGACAGGGGCTATGGCTACACCTTC. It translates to CASSSPRDRGYGYTF.

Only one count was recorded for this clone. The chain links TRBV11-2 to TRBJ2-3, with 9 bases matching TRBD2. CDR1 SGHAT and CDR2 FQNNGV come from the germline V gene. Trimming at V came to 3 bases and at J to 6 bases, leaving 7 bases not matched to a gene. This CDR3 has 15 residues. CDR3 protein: CASSLKRGGADTQYF. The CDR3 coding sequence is TGTGCCAGCAGCTTGAAACGCGGGGGGGCTGATACGCAGTATTTT. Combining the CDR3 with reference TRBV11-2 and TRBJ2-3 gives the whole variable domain EAGVAQSPRYKIIEKRQSVAFWCNPISGHATLYWYQQILGQGPKLLIQFQNNGVVDDSQLPKDRFSAERLKGVDSTLKIQPAKLEDSAVYLCASSLKRGGADTQYFGPGTRLTVL.

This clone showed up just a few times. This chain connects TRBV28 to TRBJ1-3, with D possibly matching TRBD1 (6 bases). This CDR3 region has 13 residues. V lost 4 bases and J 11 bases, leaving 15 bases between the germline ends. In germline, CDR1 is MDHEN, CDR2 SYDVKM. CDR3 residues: CASSSPDRSAIYF. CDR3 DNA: TGTGCCAGCAGTTCCCCGGACAGAAGTGCCATATATTTT.

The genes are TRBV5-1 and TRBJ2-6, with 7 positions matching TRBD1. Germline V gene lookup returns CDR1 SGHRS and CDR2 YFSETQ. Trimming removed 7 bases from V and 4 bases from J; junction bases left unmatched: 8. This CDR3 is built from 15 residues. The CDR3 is CASSTTGAGANVLTF. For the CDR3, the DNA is TGCGCCAGCTCCACCACAGGGGCCGGGGCCAACGTCCTGACTTTC.

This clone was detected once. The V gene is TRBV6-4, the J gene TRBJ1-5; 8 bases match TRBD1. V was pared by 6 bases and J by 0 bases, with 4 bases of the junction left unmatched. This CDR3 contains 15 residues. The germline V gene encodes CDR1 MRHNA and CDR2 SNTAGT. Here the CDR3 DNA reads TGTGCCAGCAGCACGACAGGGGATAGCAATCAGCCCCAGCATTTT. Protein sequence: CASSTTGDSNQPQHF.

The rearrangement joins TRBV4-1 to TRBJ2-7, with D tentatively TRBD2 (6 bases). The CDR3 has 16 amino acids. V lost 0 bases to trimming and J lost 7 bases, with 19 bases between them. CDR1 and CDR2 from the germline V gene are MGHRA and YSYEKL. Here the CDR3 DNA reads TGCGCCAGCAGCCAAGATCCCGCCGGGAGAGCTGGGGAGCAGTACTTC. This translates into CASSQDPAGRAGEQYF.